The entry that follows covers one TCR beta chain sequence. TCRdb's table, derived via immunoSEQ multiplex PCR, lists solely in-frame clones and lacks some. The sample yields 75,000 to 85,000 clones, about 81% seen once. This sample is drawn from a study of technical replicates of blood from four donors. Germline CDR1 and CDR2: SGHTA and FQGNSA. CDR3 length: 14 amino acids. The junction had 4 bases not matched to a gene; V was cut back by 6 bases and J by 7 bases. This clonotype originated in a human donor in good health. Some clones in this sample may be carry-over from other donors' samples. Sequenced material: PBMCs. This rearrangement joins TRBV7-2 to TRBJ1-6; 9 bases match TRBD1. DNA for the CDR3: TGTGCCAGCAGAAAGACAGGGGGGAATTCACCCCTCCACTTT. Amino acid sequence: CASRKTGGNSPLHF.